Sequencing of this TCR beta chain was carried out in a study of blood T cell repertoires in COVID-19. As for the study in general: COVID-19 samples, acute and convalescent, were from the United States, Italy and Spain. Sources were T cells, B-cell-depleted T cells, or PBMCs; the material itself was cDNA or gDNA.

Germline V CDR1 and CDR2: LNHDA, SQIVND (reference sequence). V was trimmed by 4 bases and J by 5 bases, leaving 14 bases between them. The CDR3 is made up of 14 amino acids. Many counts were recorded for this clone. Under the authors' procedure: Counts of nucleated cells, estimated from reference gene primer amplification, were obtained. TCRdb's copy holds only in-frame clones and misses some; the assay was immunoSEQ multiplex PCR. V and J calls and clone size are copied from that table; D and trimming were computed from the DNA. The sample lists 150,000 to 200,000 clones; 78% were seen once. This chain uses TRBV19 with TRBJ2-5, with D perhaps matching TRBD2 (5 bases). The receptor's source is a woman in her 50s who had recovered from COVID-19. Sequenced: PBMCs or T cells enriched from blood (not recorded which). CDR3 residues: CASSNVGGDETQYF. The CDR3 DNA sequence: TGTGCCAGTAGTAATGTAGGAGGTGACGAGACCCAGTACTTC. The full variable domain, completed using reference TRBV19 and TRBJ2-5, is DGGITQSPKYLFRKEGQNVTLSCEQNLNHDAMYWYRQDPGQGLRLIYYSQIVNDFQKGDIAEGYSVSREKKESFPLTVTSAQKNPTAFYLCASSNVGGDETQYFGPGTRLLVL.